This TCR beta chain emerged from a study of sequential checkpoint blockade in melanoma. The CDR3 has 16 residues. Measured with immunoSEQ multiplex PCR; TCRdb has only the in-frame clones, and not every one. Seen here are around 15,000 clones, 77% observed once, and the top ten hold 30%. Treatment in this sample: randomized to nivolumab then ipilimumab (arm A) or the reverse (arm B). This clonotype originated in a human donor with melanoma. This material consisted of CD8+ T cells sorted from blood (inferred from file names), taken from a patient given nivolumab and ipilimumab in sequence. The chain recombines TRBV12-2 with TRBJ2-3; TRBD2 reflects the table's D call only, with no check against the DNA. TRBV12-2 is assigned pseudogene status. This chain's CDR3 is CASRLDPSLRTDTQYF. The CDR3 coding sequence is TGTGCAAGTCGCTTAGATCCTAGTCTGAGAACAGATACGCAGTATTTT.